The 3 T cell receptor beta chains given below trace back to one sample, sequenced in a study of blood T cell repertoires in COVID-19. The table came from immunoSEQ multiplex PCR; TCRdb's copy has only in-frame clones and leaves some out. The table lists some 90,000 clones, approximately 85% of them singletons. The sequencing sample was made of peripheral blood. The source is a human donor in a cohort sampled during active COVID-19.

V and J are TRBV19 and TRBJ2-7; 7 nucleotides agree with TRBD1. The CDR3 is 13 amino acids. The J segment lost 0 bases and the V segment lost 8 bases, leaving 4 bases of the junction unmatched. Germline V gene lookup returns CDR1 LNHDA and CDR2 SQIVND (reference sequence). The CDR3 DNA sequence: TGTGCCAGTGGGACAGACCTCTCCTACGAGCAGTACTTC. Translating it yields CASGTDLSYEQYF.

The table lists this clone with a count of one. The V gene is TRBV6-6, the J gene TRBJ2-5, with D possibly TRBD1 on 5 matching bases. The V gene's germline CDR1 is MNHNY and CDR2 SVGAGI (reference sequence). V lost 6 bases to trimming and J lost 5 bases, with 10 bases between them. CDR3 size: 12 residues. The CDR3 DNA reads as TGTGCCAGCAGGCAGGGCCAGGAGACCCAGTACTTC. It encodes CASRQGQETQYF.

V usage is TRBV30 and J usage is TRBJ2-5, with 13 bases that match TRBD2. Germline CDR1 reads GTSNPN; CDR2 reads SVGIG (reference sequence). The CDR3 totals 16 residues. With V trimmed by 2 bases and J by 4 bases, 7 bases remained unmatched. As DNA, the CDR3 is TGTGCCTGGAGTCGAACAGGGACTAGCGGGATAGAGACCCAGTACTTC. This gives the protein CAWSRTGTSGIETQYF.